This T cell receptor beta chain was identified during a study of cytomegalovirus exposure and HLA in healthy donors. Study findings and constraints: Across donors, sequencing depth was assumed by presence/absence analyses to be roughly uniform. Several of the most significant clusters appeared, in a later analysis, to be linked to common viral pathogens.

This CDR3 region has 16 residues. Germline CDR1 and CDR2: GTSNPN and SVGIG (reference sequence). Trimming stripped 3 bases from V and 0 bases from J, with 15 bases between. The study ran its PCR with 60 Vbeta and 13 Jbeta primers. The repertoire was sequenced with immunoSEQ multiplex PCR; TCRdb's copy has only in-frame clones and lacks some. The table has some 120,000 clones, about 74% seen once. Worth noting for this clone: Its antigen is currently unknown.

This TCR was recovered from a woman in her 50s in good health and CMV-seropositive. The chain has TRBV30 and TRBJ1-3; TRBD1 might be the D (5 bases). The sample taken for sequencing was PBMCs. This CDR3 reads CAWRRRDGVSGNTIYF. As DNA, the CDR3 is TGTGCCTGGAGGAGGAGGGACGGAGTCTCTGGAAACACCATATATTTT.